The following is a T cell receptor beta chain sequence with its context. Its antigen is not known. The length of the CDR3 is 11 residues. The germline V and J ends were trimmed by 3 bases and 6 bases, with 3 bases remaining between them. Per the germline V gene, CDR1 is MDHEN and CDR2 is SYDVKM. The entry originates in a study of CD4 T cells in relation to SARS-CoV-2 and coronaviruses. Overall study context: TCR beta CDR3s were sequenced after roughly nine-day antigen culture of PBMCs. Study-wide results and caveats: Crossreactivity was assessed only for spike protein, not other viral proteins.

Naive or memory CD4+ cells were cultured 1:1 with T cell-depleted PBMCs plus CEF. Using immunoSEQ multiplex PCR, the repertoire was profiled, and TCRdb retains in-frame clones only, with some absent. Here the sample spans about 37,000 clones, 82% being singletons. This chain links TRBV28 with TRBJ1-5; D is ambiguous. This clonotype was sampled from an adult with COVID-19. The source material was naive CD4+ T cells from PBMCs, cultured in vitro. Sample subset: naive CD4+ T cells isolated by negative enrichment. The CDR3 sequence is CASSFGQPQHF. CDR3 coding DNA: TGTGCCAGCAGTTTTGGTCAGCCCCAGCATTTT.